A selection of T cell receptor beta chains follows, all from one sample in a study of PD-L1 blockade in urothelial cancer. TCRdb's table, derived via immunoSEQ multiplex PCR, lists solely in-frame clones and lacks some. Among some 120,000 clones, about 82% were seen once, and the ten largest hold 2.4%. This material consisted of PBMCs, taken around atezolizumab (anti-PD-L1) treatment. These receptors all come from a man between 50 and 59 years old with urothelial cancer. Both conserved end residues are part of each CDR3. Each record gives: clone size, J gene, V gene, D gene, CDR3 protein, CDR3 DNA. A D gene is named only where the DNA matches it firmly. Clone size appears in some rows only: once, few, many, or a class for an expanded clone.

- | TRBJ2-3 | TRBV11-2 | - | CASSFGSLGTDTQYF | TGTGCCAGCAGCTTTGGGAGTTTGGGGACAGATACGCAGTATTTT
- | TRBJ2-4 | TRBV4-1 | - | CASSPRGSTIAKNIQYF | TGCGCCAGCAGCCCCAGAGGGTCGACGATAGCCAAAAACATTCAGTACTTC
medium-sized | TRBJ1-1 | TRBV2 | - | CATKKYRGATEAFF | TGTGCCACGAAGAAGTATAGGGGCGCCACTGAAGCTTTCTTT
- | TRBJ2-5 | TRBV5-4 | TRBD1 | CASSLMGQQETQYF | TGTGCCAGCAGCTTAATGGGACAGCAAGAGACCCAGTACTTC
- | TRBJ2-7 | TRBV5-1 | TRBD1 | CASSYRDSYEQYF | TGCGCCAGCAGCTACCGGGACAGCTACGAGCAGTACTTC
- | TRBJ1-2 | TRBV28 | TRBD1 | CASSLRVWLGQAFGGYTF | TGTGCCAGCAGTTTGAGAGTATGGTTGGGACAGGCATTTGGTGGCTACACCTTC
- | TRBJ2-3 | TRBV27 | - | CVVWGARGTQYF | TGTGTCGTCTGGGGAGCCCGAGGTACGCAGTATTTT
- | TRBJ2-3 | TRBV18 | TRBD2 | CASSPGLAGGLSTDTQYF | TGTGCCAGCTCACCCGGACTAGCGGGAGGACTCTCCACAGATACGCAGTATTTT
few | TRBJ2-2 | TRBV2 | - | CASSNQGLTGELFF | TGTGCCAGCAGTAATCAGGGATTGACCGGGGAGCTGTTTTTT
- | TRBJ1-1 | TRBV5-1 | - | CASSLAAGIYTEAFF | TGCGCCAGCAGCTTGGCCGCAGGGATATACACTGAAGCTTTCTTT
many | TRBJ2-7 | TRBV4-1 | - | CASSQVGETYEQYF | TGCGCCAGCAGCCAAGTCGGGGAAACCTACGAGCAGTACTTC
- | TRBJ1-6 | TRBV7-9 | TRBD1 | CASKNRGRHSPLHF | TGTGCCAGCAAGAACAGGGGGAGGCATTCACCCCTCCACTTT
- | TRBJ1-1 | TRBV28 | - | CASSGGIEKKAFF | TGTGCCAGCTCTGGGGGGATCGAAAAAAAAGCTTTCTTT
- | TRBJ2-7 | TRBV5-4 | TRBD1 | CASSLRDRVTREQYF | TGTGCCAGCAGCTTGCGTGACAGGGTTACGAGGGAGCAGTACTTC
once | TRBJ2-5 | TRBV30 | - | CAWTILGQGRETQYF | TGTGCCTGGACCATCCTGGGGCAGGGGAGAGAGACCCAGTACTTC
- | TRBJ2-7 | TRBV7-8 | - | CASSLAGAQHEQYF | TGTGCCAGCAGCTTAGCGGGGGCGCAGCACGAGCAGTACTTC
few | TRBJ2-7 | TRBV7-9 | - | CASRAGFHEQYF | TGTGCCAGCAGGGCAGGGTTTCACGAGCAGTACTTC
- | TRBJ2-3 | TRBV2 | - | CASSGLASTDTQYF | TGTGCCAGCAGTGGGCTAGCGAGCACAGATACGCAGTATTTT
- | TRBJ1-3 | TRBV30 | TRBD1 | CAWSVDRDSGNTIYF | TGTGCCTGGAGTGTGGACAGGGACTCTGGAAACACCATATATTTT
- | TRBJ2-5 | TRBV19 | - | CASSLRAEKQETQYF | TGTGCCAGTAGTCTCCGTGCGGAGAAACAAGAGACCCAGTACTTC
- | TRBJ2-1 | TRBV7-2 | - | CASSPAQRLLSYNEQFF | TGTGCCAGCAGCCCCGCCCAGCGGTTACTTTCCTACAATGAGCAGTTCTTC
- | TRBJ2-3 | TRBV11-2 | - | CASRNSPLLGTQYF | TGTGCCAGCCGGAACAGCCCCCTTCTTGGTACGCAGTATTTT
few | TRBJ2-1 | TRBV15 | TRBD2 | CATSRVRLAGVNEQFF | TGTGCCACCAGCAGAGTGCGCCTAGCGGGAGTCAATGAGCAGTTCTTC
once | TRBJ1-4 | TRBV7-9 | - | CASSLAGTNEKLFF | TGTGCCAGCAGCTTAGCCGGAACTAATGAAAAACTGTTTTTT
once | TRBJ1-1 | TRBV18 | TRBD1 | CASSRDDRAGTEAFF | TGTGCCAGCTCGCGGGATGACAGGGCTGGCACTGAAGCTTTCTTT
- | TRBJ1-1 | TRBV7-9 | TRBD1 | CASSEQGVGTEAFF | TGTGCCAGCAGTGAACAGGGGGTGGGCACTGAAGCTTTCTTT
- | TRBJ1-2 | TRBV6-5 | - | CASSTGTNYGYTF | TGTGCCAGCAGTACAGGAACCAACTATGGCTACACCTTC
- | TRBJ2-6 | TRBV2 | TRBD2 | CASSTRVPLAGGLSSGANVLTF | TGTGCCAGCAGTACGAGGGTACCACTGGCGGGAGGCCTATCCTCTGGGGCCAACGTCCTGACTTTC
- | TRBJ1-2 | TRBV19 | - | CASSIGTLGGYGYTF | TGTGCCAGTAGTATTGGAACGCTCGGCGGGTATGGCTACACCTTC
- | TRBJ1-5 | TRBV5-1 | - | CASSTGQHYSNQPQHF | TGCGCCAGCAGCACCGGACAGCACTATAGCAATCAGCCCCAGCATTTT
- | TRBJ2-5 | TRBV19 | TRBD2 | CASSGTSLGGTQYF | TGTGCCAGTAGTGGGACTAGCTTAGGGGGGACCCAGTACTTC
- | TRBJ1-2 | TRBV29-1 | TRBD1 | CSAAGQGVGYGYTF | TGCAGCGCCGCGGGACAGGGGGTTGGCTATGGCTACACCTTC
- | TRBJ1-2 | TRBV6-6 | - | CASSYSGESGYTF | TGTGCCAGCAGTTACTCAGGGGAATCGGGCTACACCTTC
- | TRBJ2-7 | TRBV11-1 | - | CASRQGPQNYYEQYF | TGTGCCAGCAGACAGGGACCCCAGAACTACTACGAGCAGTACTTC
- | TRBJ1-5 | TRBV7-9 | - | CASSRADSNQPQHF | TGTGCCAGCAGCCGTGCGGATAGCAATCAGCCCCAGCATTTT
- | TRBJ2-7 | TRBV18 | TRBD1 | CASSRDRSSYEQYF | TGTGCCAGCTCACGGGACAGGAGCTCCTACGAGCAGTACTTC
few | TRBJ1-6 | TRBV2 | - | CASSEGQGPSPLHF | TGTGCCAGCAGTGAAGGCCAGGGCCCTTCACCCCTCCACTTT
- | TRBJ1-5 | TRBV9 | TRBD1 | CASSVSGQGWEPQHF | TGTGCCAGCAGCGTAAGCGGACAGGGTTGGGAGCCCCAGCATTTT
- | TRBJ2-2 | TRBV18 | - | CASSRDYTGELFF | TGTGCCAGCTCGCGGGACTACACCGGGGAGCTGTTTTTT
- | TRBJ1-6 | TRBV5-5 | - | CASSLTAQGNSPLHF | TGTGCCAGCAGCTTGACGGCACAGGGAAATTCACCCCTCCACTTT